The following is a T cell receptor beta chain sequence with its context. As yet, its antigen is unknown. CDR1 SNHLY and CDR2 FYNNEI come from the germline V gene. Trimming cost V 8 bases and J 9 bases, with 11 bases left between them. This CDR3 is built from 11 residues. The PCR used 60 Vbeta and 13 Jbeta primers. Methods used by the authors: A follow-up analysis tallied approximately 85 million unique TCR beta chains, roughly 11 million shared. Sequenced by immunoSEQ multiplex PCR; TCRdb stores in-frame clones only, minus some. D and trimming come from the DNA, and the V and J calls and clone size come from that table. Here the sample spans 70,000 to 95,000 clones, more than 75% being singletons. The data derive from a study of cytomegalovirus exposure and HLA in healthy donors. Study-wide findings and caveats: One variant, a missense change in DCLRE1C, was linked in a later analysis to TCR beta V- and J-gene trimming. A later analysis associated roughly 15,000 TCR beta sequences with HLA alleles at a 0.05 false discovery rate. It was in a later analysis that TCR association rates were seen to vary by HLA locus, highest for DRB1 and lowest for HLA-C.

This clonotype originated in a man younger than 30 in good health and CMV-seronegative. The sample was PBMCs. The chain is built from TRBV2 and TRBJ2-1; the D is unclear. The CDR3 bases are TGTGCCAGCCGCGAATTTAGTGAGCAGTTCTTC. As protein: CASREFSEQFF.